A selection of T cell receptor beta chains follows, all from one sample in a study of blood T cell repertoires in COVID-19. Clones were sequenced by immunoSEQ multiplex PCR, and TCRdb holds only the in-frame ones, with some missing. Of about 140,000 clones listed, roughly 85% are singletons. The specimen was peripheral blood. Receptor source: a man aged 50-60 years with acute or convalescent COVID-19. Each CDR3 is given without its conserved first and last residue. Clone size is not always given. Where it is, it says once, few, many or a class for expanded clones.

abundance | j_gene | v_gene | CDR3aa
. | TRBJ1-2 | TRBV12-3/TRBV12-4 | ASSKTGGGGYT
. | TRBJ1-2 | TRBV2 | ASSEAPGQGAYGYT
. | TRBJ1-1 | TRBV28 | ASSLAGWANTEAF
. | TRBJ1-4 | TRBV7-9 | ASSSGQGGIEKLF
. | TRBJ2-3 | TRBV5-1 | ASSSERSTDTQY
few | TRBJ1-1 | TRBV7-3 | ASSLTGGTEAF
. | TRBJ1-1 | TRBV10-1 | ASSEYDSVNTEAF
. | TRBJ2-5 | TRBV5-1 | ASSYRDRGAETQY
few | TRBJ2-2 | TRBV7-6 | ASSQRSGVNTGELF
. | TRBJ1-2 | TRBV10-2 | ASSAAGNGYT
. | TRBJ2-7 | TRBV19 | ASSRQGFLYEQY
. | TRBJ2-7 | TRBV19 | ASEGRQGEGEQY
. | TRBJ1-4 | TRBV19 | ASTRTRLNEKLF
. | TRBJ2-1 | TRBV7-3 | ASSLTAGGSYNEQF
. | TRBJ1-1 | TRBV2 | ASRATSQDTEAF
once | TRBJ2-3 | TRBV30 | AWSKGARPTDTQY
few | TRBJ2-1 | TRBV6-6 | ASQGLAGGNEQF
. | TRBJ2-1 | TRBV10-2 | ASRAGQGFEQF
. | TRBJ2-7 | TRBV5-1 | ASSPETGSEQY
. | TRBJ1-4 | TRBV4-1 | ASSQLHRASNEKLF
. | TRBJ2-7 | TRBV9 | ASSAGFNSYEQY
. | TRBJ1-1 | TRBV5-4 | ASSLHSGGVSTEAF
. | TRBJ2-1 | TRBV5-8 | ASSLGTASGVNEQF
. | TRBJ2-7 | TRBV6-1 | ASSEAGQVYTWAYEQY
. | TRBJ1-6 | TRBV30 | AWSRPGTAFNSPLH
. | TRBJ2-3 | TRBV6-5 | ASSYGTGGLGTQY
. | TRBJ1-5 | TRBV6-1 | ASSEYVGTAYDQPQH
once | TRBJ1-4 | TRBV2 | ASIRDRDEKLF
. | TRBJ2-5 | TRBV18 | ASSPLQVQETQY
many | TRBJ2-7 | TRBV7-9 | ASSSSSYEQY
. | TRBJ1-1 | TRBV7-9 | ASSLFRDRAMNTEAF
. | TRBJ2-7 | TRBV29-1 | SVGLDSYEQY
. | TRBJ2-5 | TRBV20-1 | SASSGTGLETQY
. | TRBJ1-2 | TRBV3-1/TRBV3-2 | ASSQPGHNLHGYT
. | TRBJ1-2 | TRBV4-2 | ASSPGTGGYT
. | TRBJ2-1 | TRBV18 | ASSTSGGYNEQF
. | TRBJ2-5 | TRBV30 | AWRTGQETQY
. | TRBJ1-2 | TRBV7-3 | ASSPTGQADGYT
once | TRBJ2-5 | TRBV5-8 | ASSLASSGQAKETQY
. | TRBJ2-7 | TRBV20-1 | SASSTSGAYEQY
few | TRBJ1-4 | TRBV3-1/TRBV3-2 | ASSQVQGGEKLF
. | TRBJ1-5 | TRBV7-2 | ASSYNMGGDQPQH
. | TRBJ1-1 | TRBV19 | ASRPGGTWTEAF
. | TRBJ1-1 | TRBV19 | ASSMWLLGNTEAF
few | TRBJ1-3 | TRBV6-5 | ASSYTNRDSGNTIY
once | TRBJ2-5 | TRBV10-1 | ASSGVAGDQETQY
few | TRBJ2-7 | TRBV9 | ASSVGLAGVYEQY
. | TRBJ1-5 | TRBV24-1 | ATSAPLSGSPQH
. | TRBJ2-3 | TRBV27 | ASPPIGGGPVDTQY
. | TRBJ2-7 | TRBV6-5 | ASSRVSDSHYEQY
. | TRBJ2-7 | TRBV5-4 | ASSLSGRAGHEQY
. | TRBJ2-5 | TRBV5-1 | ASSYATGLVSQETQY
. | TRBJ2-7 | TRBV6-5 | ASSRGIAVDEQY